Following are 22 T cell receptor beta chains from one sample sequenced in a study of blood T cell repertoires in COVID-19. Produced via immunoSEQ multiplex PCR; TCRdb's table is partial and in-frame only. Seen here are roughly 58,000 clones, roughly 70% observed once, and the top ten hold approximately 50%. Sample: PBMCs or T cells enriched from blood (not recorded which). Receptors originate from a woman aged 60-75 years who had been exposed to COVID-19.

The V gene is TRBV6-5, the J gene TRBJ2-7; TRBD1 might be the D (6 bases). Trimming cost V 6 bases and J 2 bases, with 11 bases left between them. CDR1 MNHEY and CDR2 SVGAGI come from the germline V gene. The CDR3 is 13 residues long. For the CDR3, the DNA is TGTGCCAGCAGGGGGGCAGGGGCCTACGAGCAGTACTTC. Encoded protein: CASRGAGAYEQYF.

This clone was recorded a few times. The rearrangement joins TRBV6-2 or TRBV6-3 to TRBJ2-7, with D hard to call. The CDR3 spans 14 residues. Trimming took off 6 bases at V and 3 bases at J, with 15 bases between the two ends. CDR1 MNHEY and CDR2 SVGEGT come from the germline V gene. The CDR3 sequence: CASSSLTGNYEQYF. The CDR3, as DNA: TGTGCCAGCAGCTCCCTGACTGGAAACTACGAGCAGTACTTC.

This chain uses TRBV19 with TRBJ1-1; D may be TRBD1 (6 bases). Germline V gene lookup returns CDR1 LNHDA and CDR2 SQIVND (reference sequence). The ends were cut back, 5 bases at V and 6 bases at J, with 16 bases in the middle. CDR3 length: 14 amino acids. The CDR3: CASSQLAGAAEAFF. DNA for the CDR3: TGTGCCAGTAGTCAACTGGCAGGGGCGGCTGAAGCTTTCTTT.

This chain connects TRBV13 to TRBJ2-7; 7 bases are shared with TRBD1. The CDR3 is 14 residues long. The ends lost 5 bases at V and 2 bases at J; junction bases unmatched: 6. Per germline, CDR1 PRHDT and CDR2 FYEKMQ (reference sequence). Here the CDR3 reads CASSQSGQAYEQYF. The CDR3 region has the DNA TGTGCCAGCAGCCAGTCCGGACAGGCCTACGAGCAGTACTTC. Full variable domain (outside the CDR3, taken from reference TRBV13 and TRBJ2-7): AAGVIQSPRHLIKEKRETATLKCYPIPRHDTVYWYQQGPGQDPQFLISFYEKMQSDKGSIPDRFSAQQFSDYHSELNMSSLELGDSALYFCASSQSGQAYEQYFGPGTRLTVT.

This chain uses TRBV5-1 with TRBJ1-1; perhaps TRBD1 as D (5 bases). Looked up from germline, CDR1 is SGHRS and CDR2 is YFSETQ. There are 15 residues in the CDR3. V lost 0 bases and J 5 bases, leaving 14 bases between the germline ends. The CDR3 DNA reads TGCGCCAGCAGCTTGGCCCCTGCAGGGAAAACTGAAGCTTTCTTT. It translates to CASSLAPAGKTEAFF.

In DNA, the CDR3 is TGCAGCGCCGGGACAGAAGAAAAACTGTTTTTT. This codes for CSAGTEEKLFF. The chain employs TRBV29-1 and TRBJ1-4, with TRBD1 matching over 7 bases. Trimming at V came to 7 bases and at J to 8 bases, leaving 4 bases not matched to a gene. The CDR3 is 11 residues long. The germline V gene has CDR1 SQVTM and CDR2 ANQGSEA.

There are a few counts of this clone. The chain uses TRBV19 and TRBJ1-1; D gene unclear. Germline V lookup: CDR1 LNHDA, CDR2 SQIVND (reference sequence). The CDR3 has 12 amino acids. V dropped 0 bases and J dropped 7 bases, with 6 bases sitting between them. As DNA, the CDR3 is TGTGCCAGTAGTATAGACAGGTTTGAAGCTTTCTTT. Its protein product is CASSIDRFEAFF.

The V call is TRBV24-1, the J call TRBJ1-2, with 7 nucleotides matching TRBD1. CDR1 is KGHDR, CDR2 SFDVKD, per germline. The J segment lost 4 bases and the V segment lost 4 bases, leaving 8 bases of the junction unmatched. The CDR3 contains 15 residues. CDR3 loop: CATSDATTGVYGYTF. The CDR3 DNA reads TGTGCCACCAGTGACGCGACAACAGGGGTCTATGGCTACACCTTC.

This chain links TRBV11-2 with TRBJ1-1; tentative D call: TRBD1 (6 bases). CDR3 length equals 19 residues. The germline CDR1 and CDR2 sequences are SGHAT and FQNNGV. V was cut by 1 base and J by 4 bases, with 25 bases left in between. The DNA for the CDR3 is TGTGCCAGCAGCTTAGGAATGGCGCAGGGGATATGGATTGGCACTGAAGCTTTCTTT. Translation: CASSLGMAQGIWIGTEAFF. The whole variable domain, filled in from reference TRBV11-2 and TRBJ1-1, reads EAGVAQSPRYKIIEKRQSVAFWCNPISGHATLYWYQQILGQGPKLLIQFQNNGVVDDSQLPKDRFSAERLKGVDSTLKIQPAKLEDSAVYLCASSLGMAQGIWIGTEAFFGQGTRLTVV.

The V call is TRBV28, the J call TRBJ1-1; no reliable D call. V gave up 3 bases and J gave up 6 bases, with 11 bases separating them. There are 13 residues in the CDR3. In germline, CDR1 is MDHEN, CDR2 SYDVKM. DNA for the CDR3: TGTGCCAGCAGTTTGACACCGCGGGCTGAAGCTTTCTTT. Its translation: CASSLTPRAEAFF.

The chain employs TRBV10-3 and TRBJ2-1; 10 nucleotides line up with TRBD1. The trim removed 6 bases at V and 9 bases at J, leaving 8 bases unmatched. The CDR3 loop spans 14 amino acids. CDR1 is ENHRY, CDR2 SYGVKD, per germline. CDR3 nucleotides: TGTGCCATCAGCGTAGACAGGGGGCAGGCTGAGCAGTTCTTC. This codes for CAISVDRGQAEQFF.

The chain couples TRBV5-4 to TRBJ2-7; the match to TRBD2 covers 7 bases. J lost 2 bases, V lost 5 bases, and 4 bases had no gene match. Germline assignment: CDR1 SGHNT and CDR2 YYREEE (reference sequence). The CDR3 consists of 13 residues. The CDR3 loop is CASRPSGTYEQYF. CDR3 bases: TGTGCCAGCAGACCGAGCGGGACCTACGAGCAGTACTTC.

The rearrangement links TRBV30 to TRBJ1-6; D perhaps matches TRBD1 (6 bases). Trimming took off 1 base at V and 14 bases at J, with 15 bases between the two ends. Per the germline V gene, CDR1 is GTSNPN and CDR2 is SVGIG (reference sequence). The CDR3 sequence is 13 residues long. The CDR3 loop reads CAWSAQYRETLHF. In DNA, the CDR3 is TGTGCCTGGAGTGCTCAATACAGGGAAACCCTCCACTTT.

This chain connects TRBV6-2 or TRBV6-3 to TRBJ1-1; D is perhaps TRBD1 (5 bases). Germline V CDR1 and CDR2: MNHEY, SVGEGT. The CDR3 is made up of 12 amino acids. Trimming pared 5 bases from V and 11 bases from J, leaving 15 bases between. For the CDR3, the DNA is TGTGCCAGCAGTATGGGTGCAGGGTATGCTTTCTTT. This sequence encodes CASSMGAGYAFF.

CDR3 amino acids: CASSPHGRGQFYGYTF. The DNA for the CDR3 is TGTGCCAGCAGCCCTCATGGTAGAGGGCAGTTCTATGGCTACACCTTC. The chain is built from TRBV9 and TRBJ1-2; D gene ambiguous. CDR1 SGDLS and CDR2 YYNGEE come from the germline V gene. V was pared by 4 bases and J by 4 bases, with 20 bases between. There are 16 residues in the CDR3.

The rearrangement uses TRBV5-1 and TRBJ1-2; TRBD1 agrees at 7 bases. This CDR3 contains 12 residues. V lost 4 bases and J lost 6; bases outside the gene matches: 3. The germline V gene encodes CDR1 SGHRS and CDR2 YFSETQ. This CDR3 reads CASSPGQDGYTF. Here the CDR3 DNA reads TGCGCCAGCAGCCCCGGACAGGATGGCTACACCTTC.

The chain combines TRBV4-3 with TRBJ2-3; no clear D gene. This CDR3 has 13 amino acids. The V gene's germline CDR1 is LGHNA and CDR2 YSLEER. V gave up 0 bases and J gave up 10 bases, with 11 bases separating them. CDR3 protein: CASSQEYRSPQYF. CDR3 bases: TGCGCCAGCAGCCAAGAATACCGGTCTCCGCAGTATTTT.

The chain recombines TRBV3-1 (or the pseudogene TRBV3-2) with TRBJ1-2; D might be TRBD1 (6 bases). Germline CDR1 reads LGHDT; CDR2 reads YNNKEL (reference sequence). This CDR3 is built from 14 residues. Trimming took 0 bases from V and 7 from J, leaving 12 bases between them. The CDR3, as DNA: TGTGCCAGCAGCCAAGAGGGGGCGGTCGCTGGCTACACCTTC. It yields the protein CASSQEGAVAGYTF.

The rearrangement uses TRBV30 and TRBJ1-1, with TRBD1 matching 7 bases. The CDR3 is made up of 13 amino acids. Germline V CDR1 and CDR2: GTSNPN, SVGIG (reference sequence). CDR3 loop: CAGRTGVNTEAFF. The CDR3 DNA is TGTGCTGGGCGTACAGGGGTGAACACTGAAGCTTTCTTT.

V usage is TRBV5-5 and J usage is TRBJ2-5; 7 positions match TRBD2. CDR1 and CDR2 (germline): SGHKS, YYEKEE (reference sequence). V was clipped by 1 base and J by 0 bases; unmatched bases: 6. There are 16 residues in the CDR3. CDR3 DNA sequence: TGTGCCAGCAGCTTGTTCCTCGGGGGGAACCAAGAGACCCAGTACTTC. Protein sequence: CASSLFLGGNQETQYF.

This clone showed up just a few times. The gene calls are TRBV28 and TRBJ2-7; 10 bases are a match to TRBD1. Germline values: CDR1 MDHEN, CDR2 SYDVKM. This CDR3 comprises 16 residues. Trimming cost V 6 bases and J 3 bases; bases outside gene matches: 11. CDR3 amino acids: CASSRDRGLSVYEQYF. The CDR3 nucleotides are TGTGCCAGCAGCAGAGACAGGGGGCTTTCTGTCTACGAGCAGTACTTC.

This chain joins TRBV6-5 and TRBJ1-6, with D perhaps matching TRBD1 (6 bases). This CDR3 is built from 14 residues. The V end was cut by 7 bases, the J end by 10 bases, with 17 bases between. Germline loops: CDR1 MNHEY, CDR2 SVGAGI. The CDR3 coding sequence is TGTGCCAGCAAAAGGACAGAAGTAGGATCACCCCTCCACTTT. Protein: CASKRTEVGSPLHF.